This T cell receptor beta chain was captured in a study of graft-versus-host responses after intestinal transplantation. Study background: Multivisceral, liver-intestinal, or isolated intestinal grafts went to recipients.

On this clone itself: Antigen specificity is unknown.

CDR1 is MNHEY and CDR2 is SMNVEV in the germline V gene (reference sequence). With 1 base clipped from V and 2 bases from J, the junction kept 5 bases outside the gene matches. The CDR3 extends over 17 amino acids. The repertoire was sequenced with immunoSEQ multiplex PCR; TCRdb's copy has only in-frame clones and lacks some. The sample has around 71,000 clones, about 94% seen once. Findings of the study overall: Among recipient marrow samples, GvH clones were found; some appeared first in ileum or blood.

The source of this sequence is a human donor who received an intestinal transplant. Specimen: unstimulated CD8+ T cells sorted from spleen or lymph node cells, collected before intestinal transplant. This chain connects TRBV27 to TRBJ2-3, with 11 bases that match TRBD2. CDR3 region: CASSLYPGLAATDTQYF. In DNA form, the CDR3 reads TGTGCCAGCAGTTTATACCCGGGACTAGCGGCCACAGATACGCAGTATTTT.